This T cell receptor (beta chain) originates from a study of blood T cell repertoires in COVID-19. The overall study: Acute and convalescent COVID-19 specimens originated in the United States, Italy and Spain.

The protocol was immunoSEQ multiplex PCR, while the TCRdb copy is restricted to in-frame clones and leaves out a portion. The sample lists around 140,000 clones; roughly 91% were seen once. The V segment lost 4 bases and the J segment 7 bases; nucleotides outside the gene matches: 2. The CDR3 covers 12 residues. Germline CDR1 is SQVTM and CDR2 is ANQGSEA. This clonotype originated in a man aged 55-75 years with active or convalescent COVID-19. The sample was peripheral blood. The rearrangement uses TRBV29-1 and TRBJ1-4; 8 positions agree with TRBD1. CDR3 in amino acids: CSVARGREKLFF. The CDR3 nucleotides read TGCAGCGTTGCCAGGGGGCGTGAAAAACTGTTTTTT.